A single sample gave rise to the 6 T cell receptor beta chains below, sequenced in a study of tumor-infiltrating lymphocytes in primary liver carcinoma. Priming with a constant-region primer yielded TCR beta cDNA from 500 ng total RNA. Investigators got TCR beta libraries out of three nested multiplex PCR rounds, done with slightly modified ARM-PCR. Primers for the first two PCR rounds were TRBV1-TRBV30 forward primers and a C-beta reverse primer (about 9 cycles per round). One entry per CDR3 protein results from TCRdb running MiXCR on the multiplex PCR reads. This sample has approximately 73,000 distinct CDR3 sequences; 60% to 75% occur once, and the top ten carry around a quarter. The tissue used was unsorted bulk material of roughly 17-33 mg. RNA and DNA were co-extracted from it with the AllPrep DNA/RNA mini kit. Sequenced material: liver tumor tissue from sampling region 4. Documented subset: tumor region T4, right-lateral pole. The receptors come from a man aged 40-50 years with primary liver carcinoma and hepatitis B virus infection.

This clonotype was observed at least ten times. The chain couples TRBV6-1 to TRBJ2-1, with D maybe TRBD2 (7 bases). The CDR3 is 13 amino acids. CDR1 MNHNS and CDR2 SASEGT come from the germline V gene. The ends were cut back, 1 base at V and 10 bases at J, with 11 bases in the middle. In DNA form, the CDR3 reads TGTGCCAGCAGTGAAGAGGGGGGGGGCGAGCAGTTCTTC. This sequence encodes CASSEEGGGEQFF.

This clonotype was observed a handful of times. Being one base from a much bigger clone, this may be a read error. The chain links TRBV30 to TRBJ2-2, with 8 nucleotides matching TRBD1. CDR3 size: 14 residues. Losses at the gene ends were 6 bases for V and 5 bases for J; bases not matched to a gene: 8. Germline-derived CDR1 and CDR2 are GTSNPN and SVGIG (reference sequence). The CDR3 DNA reads as TGTGCCTGTCATCCGGGACAGGCTACCGGGGAGCTGTTTTTT. It codes for CACHPGQATGELFF.

To note about this clonotype: A much larger clone differs by one base, so this may be a read error. The rearrangement uses TRBV10-3 and TRBJ2-5; D call uncertain. This CDR3 has 12 residues. In germline, CDR1 is ENHRY, CDR2 SYGVKD. CDR3 DNA: TGTGCCATCAGTGAGTCGTTAGAGACCCTGTACTTC. Its protein is CAISESLETLYF.

This clonotype appeared many times. V usage is TRBV6-1 and J usage is TRBJ2-7; no clear D gene. With 3 bases removed from V and 9 bases from J, the gap between germline ends came to 12 bases. The germline CDR1 and CDR2 sequences are MNHNS and SASEGT. This CDR3 has 12 amino acids. The CDR3 here is CASSDRATGQYF. The CDR3, as DNA: TGTGCCAGCAGTGACCGAGCCACGGGGCAGTACTTC.

With regard to this clonotype: A single base separates this from a much larger clone, so it may be a read error. The chain carries TRBV12-3 or TRBV12-4 and TRBJ2-2; 10 nucleotides line up with TRBD2. This CDR3 is built from 15 residues. The CDR3 DNA reads as TGTACCAGCACCAGACTAGCGGGCCTCACCGGGGAGCTGTTTTTT. Protein product: CTSTRLAGLTGELFF.

The chain combines TRBV9 with TRBJ1-4; 8 bases fit TRBD1. Germline CDR1 is SGDLS and CDR2 is YYNGEE. With 0 bases clipped from V and 8 bases from J, the junction kept 3 bases outside the gene matches. This CDR3 contains 14 residues. The CDR3 nucleotides read TGTGCCAGCAGCGTAGCAGGGGGCGCGGAAAAACTGTTTTTT. Its protein product is CASSVAGGAEKLFF.